This T cell receptor beta chain was sequenced during a study of cytomegalovirus exposure and HLA in healthy donors. With 60 Vbeta and 13 Jbeta primers, the PCR was carried out. Sequencing used immunoSEQ multiplex PCR; TCRdb keeps in-frame clones, though not all of them. Of around 200,000 clones in the sample, under 80% were seen once. Study findings and constraints: Donors belonging to an Asian-associated ancestry cluster reportedly showed fewer N-insertions in productive TCRs than the approximately 640-donor mean, according to what a later analysis found.

With respect to this clone: The antigen is unknown.

CDR1 SNHLY and CDR2 FYNNEI come from the germline V gene. V gave up 6 bases and J gave up 3 bases, with 12 bases separating them. This CDR3 has 15 amino acids. Sequences were obtained from PBMCs. The chain carries TRBV2 and TRBJ1-6; TRBD1 might be the D (5 bases). This sequence originates from a girl aged 2 to 9 in good health and CMV-seronegative. CDR3 loop: CASRVSDNYNSPLHF. The DNA for the CDR3 is TGTGCCAGCAGGGTCTCGGACAACTATAATTCACCCCTCCACTTT.